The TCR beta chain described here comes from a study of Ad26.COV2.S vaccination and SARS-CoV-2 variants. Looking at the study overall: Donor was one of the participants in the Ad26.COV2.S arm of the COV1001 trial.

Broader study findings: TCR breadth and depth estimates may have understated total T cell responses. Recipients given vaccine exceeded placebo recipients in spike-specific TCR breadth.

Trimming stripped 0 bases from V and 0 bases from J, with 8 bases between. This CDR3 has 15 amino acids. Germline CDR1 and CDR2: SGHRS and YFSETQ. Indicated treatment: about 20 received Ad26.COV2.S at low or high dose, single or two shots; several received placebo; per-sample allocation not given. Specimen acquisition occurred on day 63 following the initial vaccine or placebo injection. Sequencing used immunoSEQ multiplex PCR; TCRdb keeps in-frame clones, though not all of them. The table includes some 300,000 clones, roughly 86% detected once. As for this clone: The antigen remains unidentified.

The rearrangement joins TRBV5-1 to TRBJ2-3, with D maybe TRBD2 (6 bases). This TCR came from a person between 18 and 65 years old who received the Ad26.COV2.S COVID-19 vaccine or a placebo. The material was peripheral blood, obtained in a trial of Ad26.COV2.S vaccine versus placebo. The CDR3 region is CASSLEDYSTDTQYF. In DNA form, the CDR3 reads TGCGCCAGCAGCTTGGAGGACTACAGCACAGATACGCAGTATTTT. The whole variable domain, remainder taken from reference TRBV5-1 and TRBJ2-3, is KAGVTQTPRYLIKTRGQQVTLSCSPISGHRSVSWYQQTPGQGLQFLFEYFSETQRNKGNFPGRFSGRQFSNSRSEMNVSTLELGDSALYLCASSLEDYSTDTQYFGPGTRLTVL.